The 16 T cell receptor beta chains given below trace back to one sample, sequenced in a study of CXCR3-negative and CXCR3-positive naive CD8 T cells. The study made its TRB cDNA libraries by 5' RACE, adding UMI labels. TCRdb reworked the 5' RACE reads into one entry per CDR3 protein, no DNA. Here the sample table reports 100,000 to 150,000 distinct CDR3 sequences. Sequences were obtained from naive CXCR3- CD8+ T cells from blood. Sample subset: CD45RO-CCR7+CD27+CD95- naive CD8+ T cells lacking CXCR3 (TNR3-). All receptors derive from a human donor in good health. Some clones in this sample may be carry-over from other donors' samples.

The chain carries TRBV5-1 and TRBJ2-1. The CDR3 extends over 12 amino acids. Germline lookup yields CDR1 SGHRS and CDR2 YFSETQ. CDR3 residues: CASSLDWDEQFF.

The chain is built from TRBV15 and TRBJ1-5. This CDR3 spans 13 amino acids. The V gene's germline CDR1 is LNHNV and CDR2 YYDKDF (reference sequence). The CDR3 sequence is CATSVASNQPQHF.

This sequence joins TRBV5-6 and TRBJ2-2; the TRBD2 assignment by TCRdb is unverifiable without DNA. The germline gives CDR1 SGHDT, CDR2 YYEEEE. The CDR3 totals 16 residues. CDR3 sequence reads: CASSSGTSGNTGELFF.

This chain links TRBV2 with TRBJ2-1; with no DNA, the TCRdb D assignment of TRBD1 cannot be verified. The CDR3 extends over 13 amino acids. Germline V lookup: CDR1 SNHLY, CDR2 FYNNEI. This CDR3 reads CASSIRENNEQFF. Full variable domain (outside the CDR3, taken from reference TRBV2 and TRBJ2-1): EPEVTQTPSHQVTQMGQEVILRCVPISNHLYFYWYRQILGQKVEFLVSFYNNEISEKSEIFDDQFSVERPDGSNFTLKIRSTKLEDSAMYFCASSIRENNEQFFGPGTRLTVL.

V and J are TRBV3-1 and TRBJ2-1. Germline V gene data show CDR1 as LGHDT and CDR2 as YNNKEL (reference sequence). The CDR3 runs to 18 residues. CDR3 protein: CASSQGRRDGKTYNEQFF.

This sequence joins TRBV29-1 and TRBJ2-1; TCRdb gives TRBD1 as the D gene, but with no DNA this cannot be confirmed. This CDR3 region has 13 residues. Germline CDR1 reads SQVTM; CDR2 reads ANQGSEA. Here the CDR3 reads CSVEIILRREQFF.

V is TRBV27 and J is TRBJ2-2; the D call of TRBD1 rests on TCRdb alone, since no DNA is present to check it. Germline V CDR1 and CDR2: MNHEY, SMNVEV (reference sequence). CDR3 length equals 13 residues. Here the CDR3 reads CASSPGAAGELFF.

The rearrangement links TRBV9 to TRBJ2-7. Germline V gives CDR1 SGDLS, CDR2 YYNGEE. The CDR3 length is 15 residues. CDR3 protein: CASSVDGGGSYEQYF.

The J gene is TRBJ1-1, the V gene TRBV29-1; the D call from TCRdb, TRBD1, cannot be confirmed without DNA. This CDR3 spans 14 amino acids. Germline CDR1 reads SQVTM; CDR2 reads ANQGSEA. The CDR3 region is CSVWGGGQNTEAFF.

The chain combines TRBV7-9 with TRBJ2-7. This CDR3 is built from 13 residues. Germline CDR1 is SEHNR and CDR2 is FQNEAQ (reference sequence). The CDR3 spells CASSFNLGNEQYF.

This chain joins TRBV7-9 and TRBJ2-2. There are 15 residues in the CDR3. Germline lookup yields CDR1 SEHNR and CDR2 FQNEAQ (reference sequence). The CDR3 loop is CASSFAQANTGELFF.

The chain recombines TRBV30 with TRBJ2-7; TCRdb returns TRBD1, unconfirmable since there is no DNA. Germline V gene sequence: CDR1 GTSNPN, CDR2 SVGIG (reference sequence). This CDR3 is built from 17 residues. CDR3 amino acids: CAWSVRLGTGRGYEQYF.

The rearrangement uses TRBV29-1 and TRBJ1-2; the D call from TCRdb, TRBD1, cannot be confirmed without DNA. Germline V gene lookup returns CDR1 SQVTM and CDR2 ANQGSEA. CDR3 size: 18 residues. The CDR3 sequence is CSVEISDRGLIANYGYTF.

The V call is TRBV11-2, the J call TRBJ2-7. CDR1 is SGHAT and CDR2 is FQNNGV in the germline V gene. The CDR3 is made up of 12 amino acids. The CDR3 protein is CASSLEWEEQYF.

The chain couples TRBV29-1 to TRBJ2-1; no DNA is available, so the TRBD2 call from TCRdb remains unchecked. CDR3 length: 12 residues. Germline CDR1 is SQVTM and CDR2 is ANQGSEA. The CDR3 spells CSGGDYLVEQFF.

Here the CDR3 reads CSVDGQGPDTQYF. The V gene is TRBV29-1, the J gene TRBJ2-3; TCRdb calls TRBD1, which cannot be checked without DNA. Germline assignment: CDR1 SQVTM and CDR2 ANQGSEA. The CDR3 consists of 13 residues.